One and the same sample provided the 10 T cell receptor beta chains below, sequenced in a study of Ad26.COV2.S vaccination and SARS-CoV-2 variants. Regarding treatment: roughly 18 received Ad26.COV2.S at low or high dose, single or two shots; 5 received placebo; per-sample allocation not given. The investigators took samples on day 63 after the first vaccine or placebo injection. Sequencing used immunoSEQ multiplex PCR; TCRdb keeps in-frame clones, though not all of them. The data contain 300,000 to 400,000 clones, more than 85% of them singletons. Sequencing was performed on peripheral blood, taken in a trial of Ad26.COV2.S vaccine versus placebo. These TCRs come from a person aged 18 to 65 who received the Ad26.COV2.S COVID-19 vaccine or a placebo.

The J gene is TRBJ2-1, the V gene TRBV10-3, with 8 bases matching TRBD1. CDR1 is ENHRY, CDR2 SYGVKD, per germline. This CDR3 spans 17 amino acids. Trimming removed 5 bases from V and 0 bases from J; junction bases left unmatched: 9. CDR3: CAISLTGQAVSYNEQFF. The CDR3 nucleotides are TGTGCCATCAGTCTAACGGGACAGGCGGTCTCCTACAATGAGCAGTTCTTC.

The count of this clone is one. The chain has TRBV4-2 and TRBJ1-6, with D possibly TRBD1 on 6 matching bases. Trimming stripped 1 base from V and 8 bases from J, with 9 bases between. CDR3 size: 14 residues. The germline gives CDR1 LGHNA, CDR2 YNFKEQ. For the CDR3, the DNA is TGTGCCAGCAGCCAAGGACAGGAACATTCACCCCTCCACTTT. Protein: CASSQGQEHSPLHF.

This chain links TRBV5-1 with TRBJ2-7; D call uncertain. The V end was cut by 1 base, the J end by 7 bases, with 15 bases between. CDR3 size: 14 residues. Germline values: CDR1 SGHRS, CDR2 YFSETQ. CDR3 DNA: TGCGCCAGCAGCTTGTCAGGTGGCCCCCGGGAGCAGTACTTC. Protein sequence: CASSLSGGPREQYF.

The V gene is TRBV19, the J gene TRBJ2-1, with a tentative D call TRBD2 (7 bases). Germline CDR1 is LNHDA and CDR2 is SQIVND (reference sequence). The CDR3 loop spans 16 amino acids. Trimming pared 2 bases from V and 1 base from J, leaving 12 bases between. Here the CDR3 reads CASSITAGHSYNEQFF. The CDR3, as DNA: TGTGCCAGTAGTATAACAGCGGGACATTCCTACAATGAGCAGTTCTTC.

The V call is TRBV21-1, the J call TRBJ1-5. TRBV21-1 is designated a pseudogene. There are 18 residues in the CDR3. DNA of the CDR3: TGTGCCAGCAGCAAAGGCGATGGTTTAGGGCAGAGCGATCAGCCCCAGCATTTT. Amino acid sequence: CASSKGDGLGQSDQPQHF.

The table lists this clone with a few counts. The V gene is TRBV20-1, the J gene TRBJ1-5; D possibly corresponds to TRBD1 (5 bases). CDR1 DFQATT and CDR2 SNEGSKA come from the germline V gene (reference sequence). V lost 3 bases, J lost 1 base, and 10 bases lay in between. The CDR3 runs to 14 residues. The CDR3 loop reads CSASQGYSNQPQHF. The CDR3 DNA follows: TGCAGTGCTAGTCAGGGATACAGCAATCAGCCCCAGCATTTT.

The chain links TRBV29-1 to TRBJ1-2; D is ambiguous. This CDR3 contains 12 residues. CDR1 SQVTM and CDR2 ANQGSEA come from the germline V gene. The V end lost 3 bases, the J end lost 8 bases, and 13 bases lay between the germline ends. The CDR3 protein is CSVDGRSGGYTF. The CDR3 DNA reads as TGCAGCGTTGACGGCCGGTCGGGAGGCTACACCTTC.

This clone appeared many times. This chain connects TRBV3-1 (or the pseudogene TRBV3-2) to TRBJ1-3; D is unclear. V lost 4 bases and J lost 0, with 10 bases in between. The V gene's germline CDR1 is LGHDT and CDR2 YNNKEL (reference sequence). This CDR3 spans 15 amino acids. The CDR3 here is CASSLLGHSGNTIYF. CDR3 nucleotide sequence: TGTGCCAGCAGCCTCCTAGGGCACTCTGGAAACACCATATATTTT.

The chain combines TRBV5-1 with TRBJ2-2; TRBD1 matches 7 bases. The CDR3 extends over 15 amino acids. Losses at the gene ends were 6 bases for V and 0 bases for J; bases not matched to a gene: 5. CDR1 and CDR2 from the germline V gene are SGHRS and YFSETQ. CDR3 amino acids: CASTRDRANTGELFF. The CDR3 nucleotides read TGCGCCAGCACCCGGGACAGAGCGAACACCGGGGAGCTGTTTTTT.

V gene TRBV19 combines with J gene TRBJ2-6; a weak D match, TRBD1 (7 bases). With 4 bases removed from V and 0 bases from J, the gap between germline ends came to 16 bases. The CDR3 spans 18 residues. Per germline, CDR1 LNHDA and CDR2 SQIVND (reference sequence). The CDR3 DNA is TGTGCCAGTAGTAGCCTCGGGCAGGGGGGCTCTGGGGCCAACGTCCTGACTTTC. Its translation: CASSSLGQGGSGANVLTF.